This T cell receptor beta chain was profiled in a study of T-cell memory formation after mild COVID-19. This clonotype was seen just once. The antigen is not known. V lost 6 bases and J 7 bases, leaving 24 bases between the germline ends. This CDR3 region has 15 residues. Germline V lookup: CDR1 DFQATT, CDR2 SNEGSKA (reference sequence). The study, taken as a whole, reports: A subset of responding clones appeared in pre-infection memory, suggesting cross-reactive memory joined. Day 15 to 85 contractors were CD4/CD8 balanced; later expanders leaned CD4+.

TCRdb redid the calling of the 5' RACE reads with MiXCR, one entry per CDR3 protein. Of roughly 620,000 distinct CDR3 sequences listed, roughly 18% are singletons. The chain has TRBV20-1 and TRBJ1-1, with D possibly TRBD1 on 5 matching bases. The origin of this receptor is an adult woman who had mild COVID-19 (a few samples of this study predate the infection). Cell type and time point are not known. Sequencing was carried out using PBMCs or a T cell subset sorted from them (not recorded which). The DNA of the CDR3 is TGCAGTGCGGCAACCCCCGGGACTTCGGATGTTGAAGCTTTCTTT. This encodes CSAATPGTSDVEAFF.